This TCR beta chain was observed in a study of blood T cell repertoires in COVID-19 (dated by TCRdb to 2019 to 2021). For the study in its entirety: The collaborator samples originated in the United States, Italy and Spain and spanned the acute and convalescent phases of COVID-19. The prospective study material was composed of cDNA or gDNA derived from T cells, B-cell-depleted T cells, or PBMCs. Deeply sampled blood TCRbeta repertoires from subjects exposed to, actively infected with, or recovered from COVID-19 were included in the dataset. A freely available public database, intended as a resource for researchers studying the immune response to SARS-CoV-2, is where the repertoires were released. The samples were drawn from two sources: the first 160 participants of the ongoing ImmuneRACE study, and some 1,300 subjects contributed by 6 global collaborators. The sample metadata nearly always contained a de-identified subject ID, COVID-19 status, age in years and sex. Where HLA class I and class II types were available, the types were taken from metadata supplied by the sample provider, not from assay-based typing. What the work shows at the level of the full study, not this receptor alone: How much clinical and demographic metadata was included differed by source and by participant, and the metadata was provided uncurated.

The immunoSEQ Assay, a bias-controlled multiplex PCR, was used to amplify TCRbeta CDR3 regions from genomic DNA. The paper's processing steps were these. The number of nucleated cells in each sample was estimated by amplification of reference gene primers within the assay. To quantify the absolute abundance of each unique TCRbeta CDR3 rearrangement, sequence reads were collapsed and filtered. For each sample, productive Simpson clonality was calculated as the square root of Simpson's diversity index over productive rearrangements. This is the immuneACCESS table as TCRdb keeps it, with only in-frame sequences that have V and J called. A part of the clones is gone; compared with another copy, unresolved V genes explain less than half, and the rest is unexplained. D and trimming were read from the DNA, whereas the V and J calls and clone size are those reported in that table. The sample table lists 75,000 to 95,000 clones, around 72% of them with a count of one. The top ten clonotypes cover about 3.9% of the sample.

In Seattle, one collaborating source enrolled patients while the infection was active and tracked those patients longitudinally over the course of disease. The collaborating institutions used their own protocols to collect whole blood in K2EDTA tubes. For TCRbeta analysis, collaborators shipped samples as frozen whole blood, isolated PBMCs, or DNA extracted from either of those sample types. The CDR3 has 13 amino acids, counting the end cysteine and phenylalanine. CDR3 DNA only is kept here, 39 bases in frame from base 1. CDR1 and CDR2, looked up from the germline V gene, are SGHTA and FQGNSA. The germline ends are 6 bases apart after V is trimmed by 2 bases and J by 4 bases. Regarding this clone: The antigen it binds to is not known. Per-base quality was not reported, and no clone a single base away is much larger than it.

Sample: peripheral blood. The receptor's source is a man between 65 and 85 years old with COVID-19, enrolled during active disease. Recombination connected TRBV7-2 to TRBJ1-5; the D gene is not confidently resolved. The DNA sequence is given as TGTGCCAGCAGCTTAAATCCAAATCAGCCCCAGCATTTT. It encodes CASSLNPNQPQHF.